The 17 T cell receptor beta chains below were found in one sample sequenced in a study of shared clonotypes between healthy human individuals. The protocol was immunoSEQ multiplex PCR, while the TCRdb copy is restricted to in-frame clones and leaves out a portion. The sample consists of over 950,000 clones, around 77% of them appearing once. The specimen was memory CD4+ T cells from PBMCs. Specified subset: CD45RA-negative fraction. Every receptor here comes from a man in his late teens or twenties in good health. Some clones in this sample may be carry-over from other donors' samples.

The J gene is TRBJ1-4, the V gene TRBV18; TRBD1 matches 7 bases. The CDR3 is 18 residues long. Trimming took 5 bases from V and 8 from J; bases not matched to a gene: 20. Germline CDR1 KGHSH, CDR2 LQKENI. The CDR3 DNA sequence: TGTGCCAGCTCATCACTTCACATATTCACAGGGGCTGAGGAAAAACTGTTTTTT. It translates to CASSSLHIFTGAEEKLFF.

The CDR3 nucleotides are TGTGCCAGCAGTTACGAAAACAATCAGCCCCAGCATTTT. Encoded protein: CASSYENNQPQHF. The chain recombines TRBV6-6 with TRBJ1-5; D is unresolved. Trimming shortened V by 2 bases and J by 3 bases, and 5 bases separated the two germline ends. The CDR3 loop spans 13 amino acids. Per the germline V gene, CDR1 is MNHNY and CDR2 is SVGAGI (reference sequence).

The chain couples TRBV6-5 to TRBJ2-1, with 8 bases lining up with TRBD2. This CDR3 is built from 14 residues. Trimming cost V 7 bases and J 3 bases; bases outside gene matches: 5. Per germline, CDR1 MNHEY and CDR2 SVGAGI. The CDR3 spells CASTSGGSYNEQFF. The DNA for the CDR3 is TGTGCCAGCACAAGCGGGGGTAGCTACAATGAGCAGTTCTTC.

The V call is TRBV28, the J call TRBJ1-3; weak D call: TRBD1 (5 bases). V lost 6 bases and J lost 4, with 16 bases in between. This CDR3 is 15 amino acids long. CDR1 is MDHEN and CDR2 is SYDVKM in the germline V gene. The chain's CDR3 is CASRFLGTLGNTIYF. In DNA form, the CDR3 reads TGTGCCAGCAGGTTTCTCGGGACGTTGGGAAACACCATATATTTT.

As to this clone: The same CDR3 arises from other DNA sequences in this sample as well. The rearrangement uses TRBV5-6 and TRBJ1-2; TRBD1 matches 7 bases. The germline V gene has CDR1 SGHDT and CDR2 YYEEEE. The CDR3 loop spans 13 amino acids. Trimming removed 4 bases from V and 4 bases from J; junction bases left unmatched: 4. The CDR3 sequence is CASSRDRSYGYTF. The DNA of the CDR3 is TGTGCCAGCAGCCGGGACAGAAGCTATGGCTACACCTTC. Full variable domain (missing parts from reference TRBV5-6 and TRBJ1-2): DAGVTQSPTHLIKTRGQQVTLRCSPKSGHDTVSWYQQALGQGPQFIFQYYEEEERQRGNFPDRFSGHQFPNYSSELNVNALLLGDSALYLCASSRDRSYGYTFGSGTRLTVV.

V gene TRBV5-1 combines with J gene TRBJ2-1, with 13 bases lining up with TRBD2. The V gene's germline CDR1 is SGHRS and CDR2 YFSETQ. J was trimmed by 9 bases and V by 3 bases; bases with no gene match: 3. The CDR3 covers 14 residues. The CDR3 DNA sequence: TGCGCCAGCAGCTCAGGACTAGCGGGAGTTGAGCAGTTCTTC. Translated: CASSSGLAGVEQFF. The complete variable domain, with remaining parts taken from reference TRBV5-1 and TRBJ2-1, reads KAGVTQTPRYLIKTRGQQVTLSCSPISGHRSVSWYQQTPGQGLQFLFEYFSETQRNKGNFPGRFSGRQFSNSRSEMNVSTLELGDSALYLCASSSGLAGVEQFFGPGTRLTVL.

This chain connects TRBV5-1 to TRBJ1-3; no clear D gene. This CDR3 contains 17 residues. With 3 bases removed from V and 0 bases from J, the gap between germline ends came to 16 bases. Germline V lookup: CDR1 SGHRS, CDR2 YFSETQ. CDR3 sequence (DNA): TGCGCCAGCAGCTCGGCCGGAACTACGAGCTCTGGAAACACCATATATTTT. This translates into CASSSAGTTSSGNTIYF.

The chain combines TRBV6-5 with TRBJ2-5; D remains ambiguous. CDR1 is MNHEY, CDR2 SVGAGI, per germline. Trimming took off 0 bases at V and 2 bases at J, with 10 bases between the two ends. The CDR3 covers 15 residues. The CDR3 spells CASSYSNTLQETQYF. CDR3 in DNA: TGTGCCAGCAGTTACTCGAACACCCTGCAAGAGACCCAGTACTTC.

Points on this clone: An end of the junction differs from the germline gene, which may be a read error. CDR3 coding DNA: TGTGCCAGCAGTTTAATTGGGCCGGGGAACACCGGGGAGCTGTTTTTT. It yields the protein CASSLIGPGNTGELFF. V is TRBV7-3 and J is TRBJ2-2; no clear D gene. This CDR3 comprises 16 residues. Germline lookup yields CDR1 SGHTA and CDR2 FQGTGA. Supplemented by reference TRBV7-3 and TRBJ2-2, the full variable domain reads GAGVSQTPSNKVTEKGKYVELRCDPISGHTALYWYRQSLGQGPEFLIYFQGTGAADDSGLPNDRFFAVRPEGSVSTLKIQRTERGDSAVYLCASSLIGPGNTGELFFGEGSRLTVL.

This chain joins TRBV5-1 and TRBJ1-2, with 10 bases matching TRBD1. Trimming removed 4 bases from V and 5 bases from J; junction bases left unmatched: 11. This CDR3 comprises 16 residues. CDR1 and CDR2 (germline): SGHRS, YFSETQ. The DNA of the CDR3 is TGCGCCAGCAGCCCCACCCTAGCGGGACAGGGGTATGGCTACACCTTC. It translates to CASSPTLAGQGYGYTF.

V gene TRBV5-1 combines with J gene TRBJ2-3; tentative D call: TRBD2 (5 bases). Trimming took off 0 bases at V and 5 bases at J, with 10 bases between the two ends. CDR3 length: 14 residues. Germline V gene data show CDR1 as SGHRS and CDR2 as YFSETQ. CDR3 residues: CASSLGGIEDTQYF. The CDR3 coding sequence is TGCGCCAGCAGCTTGGGAGGGATCGAAGATACGCAGTATTTT.

This clone was observed a few times. Other DNA sequences of this sample code for an identical CDR3. V is TRBV27 and J is TRBJ1-1; 7 bases map to TRBD1. The CDR3 extends over 13 amino acids. The germline CDR1 and CDR2 sequences are MNHEY and SMNVEV (reference sequence). V dropped 7 bases and J dropped 4; count of bases not matched to a gene: 6. The CDR3 coding sequence is TGTGCCAGCACCGACAGGGTCGGCACTGAAGCTTTCTTT. This encodes CASTDRVGTEAFF.

This chain uses TRBV7-2 with TRBJ2-4; no clear D. Looked up from germline, CDR1 is SGHTA and CDR2 is FQGNSA. Trimming took off 7 bases at V and 1 base at J, with 11 bases between the two ends. The CDR3 loop spans 14 amino acids. CDR3: CASKARAAKNIQYF. The CDR3 bases are TGTGCCAGCAAGGCACGGGCCGCCAAAAACATTCAGTACTTC.

This rearrangement joins TRBV28 to TRBJ1-1; D is possibly TRBD1 (5 bases). Germline V gene data show CDR1 as MDHEN and CDR2 as SYDVKM. The CDR3 sequence is 14 residues long. The V end was cut by 3 bases, the J end by 3 bases, with 11 bases between. The CDR3 here is CASSFRGRHTEAFF. The CDR3 nucleotides are TGTGCCAGCAGTTTCCGGGGCCGGCACACTGAAGCTTTCTTT.

The genes are TRBV28 and TRBJ1-1, with 8 bases aligning to TRBD1. The V and J ends lost 3 bases and 8 bases, in that order; junction bases with no gene match: 14. The germline V gene has CDR1 MDHEN and CDR2 SYDVKM. CDR3 length: 16 residues. CDR3 bases: TGTGCCAGCAGTTTGTCGGGCCAGGGGGCATACGCGGAAGCTTTCTTT. This codes for CASSLSGQGAYAEAFF.

The genes are TRBV6-1 and TRBJ1-2; D is unclear. CDR1 and CDR2 (germline): MNHNS, SASEGT. There are 12 residues in the CDR3. V was trimmed by 4 bases and J by 13 bases, leaving 16 bases between them. The CDR3 DNA reads as TGTGCCAGCAGTGCGGTCCGACGATACGGCACCTTC. Its translation: CASSAVRRYGTF.

The chain combines TRBV6-5 with TRBJ1-1, with D perhaps TRBD1 (5 bases). Germline V lookup: CDR1 MNHEY, CDR2 SVGAGI. The germline V and J ends were trimmed by 7 bases and 6 bases, with 12 bases remaining between them. The length of the CDR3 is 12 residues. Here the CDR3 reads CASTNGAAEAFF. The CDR3 region has the DNA TGTGCCAGCACCAACGGGGCGGCTGAAGCTTTCTTT.